A selection of T cell receptor beta chains follows, all from one sample in a study of memory CD4+ T cells and cytomegalovirus serostatus. Sequencing was performed with immunoSEQ multiplex PCR; in TCRdb, only in-frame clones are kept and a portion is missing. Here the sample spans 40,000 to 50,000 clones, around four fifths being singletons. Source material: memory CD4+ T cells from blood. The receptors shown here come from an adult in good health and CMV-seropositive. The CDR3 runs from the conserved cysteine through the conserved F or W. Fields, in order: J gene, clone size, D gene, V gene, CDR3 DNA, CDR3 protein. A D gene is named only where the DNA matches it firmly. Clone size is not always given. Where it is, it says once, few, many or a class for expanded clones.

j_call: TRBJ2-1; clone_size: NA; d_call: TRBD2; v_call: TRBV5-1; cdr3_nt: TGCGCCAGCAGCTTGCTAGCGGGGGGCGGGAATGAGCAGTTCTTC; cdr3_aa: CASSLLAGGGNEQFF
j_call: TRBJ1-4; clone_size: few; d_call: NA; v_call: TRBV19; cdr3_nt: TGTGCCAGTAGTCCTCGGGGGGAATCGAATGAAAAACTGTTTTTT; cdr3_aa: CASSPRGESNEKLFF
j_call: TRBJ1-2; clone_size: NA; d_call: NA; v_call: TRBV7-2; cdr3_nt: TGTGCCAGCAGCTTAAACAGTATCGGGGGCTACACCTTC; cdr3_aa: CASSLNSIGGYTF
j_call: TRBJ1-2; clone_size: once; d_call: TRBD1; v_call: TRBV7-8; cdr3_nt: TGTGCCAGCAGCCCCGGAGCAGGGGGTTCCCTTTATGGCTACACCTTC; cdr3_aa: CASSPGAGGSLYGYTF
j_call: TRBJ2-2; clone_size: NA; d_call: TRBD2; v_call: TRBV7-6; cdr3_nt: TGTGCCAGCAGCTTACGGAGCGGGGTTACCGGGGAGCTGTTTTTT; cdr3_aa: CASSLRSGVTGELFF
j_call: TRBJ2-2; clone_size: NA; d_call: TRBD2; v_call: TRBV7-2; cdr3_nt: TGTGCCAGCAGCTTAACTAGCGGGGGAGTCGGGGAGCTGTTTTTT; cdr3_aa: CASSLTSGGVGELFF
j_call: TRBJ2-3; clone_size: few; d_call: TRBD1; v_call: TRBV28; cdr3_nt: TGTGCCAGCAGTTTATACAGGGGAGGCACAGATACGCAGTATTTT; cdr3_aa: CASSLYRGGTDTQYF
j_call: TRBJ1-2; clone_size: NA; d_call: TRBD1; v_call: TRBV28; cdr3_nt: TGTGCCAGCAGTTTAGTAGGGACAGGGTCCTATGGCTACACCTTC; cdr3_aa: CASSLVGTGSYGYTF
j_call: TRBJ2-7; clone_size: NA; d_call: TRBD2; v_call: TRBV27; cdr3_nt: TGTGCCAGCAGTACACTAGCGGGGGGGTCCTACGAGCAGTACTTC; cdr3_aa: CASSTLAGGSYEQYF
j_call: TRBJ2-3; clone_size: NA; d_call: NA; v_call: TRBV29-1; cdr3_nt: TGCAGCGTTGAAGCCGGCAGCTTT; cdr3_aa: CSVEAGSF
j_call: TRBJ1-4; clone_size: once; d_call: NA; v_call: TRBV6-4; cdr3_nt: TGTGCCAGCAGTGAGAGGGAAGGAGAAAAACTGTTTTTT; cdr3_aa: CASSEREGEKLFF
j_call: TRBJ1-1; clone_size: NA; d_call: NA; v_call: TRBV6-5; cdr3_nt: TGTGCCAGCAGTTACTCGATTCAGGGAGCGAACACTGAAGCTTTCTTT; cdr3_aa: CASSYSIQGANTEAFF
j_call: TRBJ2-2; clone_size: NA; d_call: NA; v_call: TRBV19; cdr3_nt: TGTGCCAGTAGTAGGCAGGGTAGCGGGGAGCTGTTTTTT; cdr3_aa: CASSRQGSGELFF
j_call: TRBJ2-3; clone_size: once; d_call: TRBD2; v_call: TRBV7-2; cdr3_nt: TGTGCCAGCAGCCAAAGAGGGACTAGCGAAACAGATACGCAGTATTTT; cdr3_aa: CASSQRGTSETDTQYF
j_call: TRBJ1-5; clone_size: NA; d_call: TRBD1; v_call: TRBV5-1; cdr3_nt: TGCGCCAGCAGCTACAGGGGGGACGGCAATCAGCCCCAGCATTTT; cdr3_aa: CASSYRGDGNQPQHF
j_call: TRBJ2-1; clone_size: few; d_call: TRBD2; v_call: TRBV5-1; cdr3_nt: TGCGCCAGCAAATCCGGGGGGGCAGGTGAGCAGTTCTTC; cdr3_aa: CASKSGGAGEQFF
j_call: TRBJ2-7; clone_size: NA; d_call: NA; v_call: TRBV5-1; cdr3_nt: TGCGCCAGCCGAGGGGACTTAGATTACGAGCAGTACTTC; cdr3_aa: CASRGDLDYEQYF
j_call: TRBJ2-7; clone_size: NA; d_call: TRBD2; v_call: TRBV4-3; cdr3_nt: TGCGCCAGCAGCCAACAACTAGCGGGGGAGCAGTACTTC; cdr3_aa: CASSQQLAGEQYF
j_call: TRBJ2-4; clone_size: NA; d_call: NA; v_call: TRBV5-1; cdr3_nt: TGCGCCAGCAGCGCGAAGACAGGCCAATTAGCCAAAAACATTCAGTACTTC; cdr3_aa: CASSAKTGQLAKNIQYF
j_call: TRBJ1-6; clone_size: NA; d_call: TRBD1; v_call: TRBV7-3; cdr3_nt: TGTGCCAGCAGCTTAAACGGCCAGGGGGCGGATAATTCACCCCTCCACTTT; cdr3_aa: CASSLNGQGADNSPLHF
j_call: TRBJ2-7; clone_size: NA; d_call: TRBD2; v_call: TRBV2; cdr3_nt: TGTGCCAGCAGTGATGGACTAGCGGGGGACCAATCCTACGAGCAGTACTTC; cdr3_aa: CASSDGLAGDQSYEQYF
j_call: TRBJ1-4; clone_size: NA; d_call: NA; v_call: TRBV21-1; cdr3_nt: TGTGCCAGCAGCAGGTCAGGAACCATTAATGAAAAACTGTTTTTT; cdr3_aa: CASSRSGTINEKLFF
j_call: TRBJ2-7; clone_size: NA; d_call: NA; v_call: TRBV6-5; cdr3_nt: TGTGCCAGCAGCAAAAACCGGGACATATCCTACGAGCAGTACTTC; cdr3_aa: CASSKNRDISYEQYF
j_call: TRBJ1-2; clone_size: NA; d_call: NA; v_call: TRBV7-5; cdr3_nt: TGTGCCAGAAGCGCCTTCAGGGGGGGCTATGGCTACACCTTC; cdr3_aa: CARSAFRGGYGYTF
j_call: TRBJ1-1; clone_size: NA; d_call: NA; v_call: TRBV9; cdr3_nt: TGTGCCAGCAGCGTAGGGGGAGCGGAGGCGACTGAAGCTTTCTTT; cdr3_aa: CASSVGGAEATEAFF
j_call: TRBJ2-5; clone_size: NA; d_call: NA; v_call: TRBV7-9; cdr3_nt: TGTGCCAGCAGCTCTTCCTTAAGGTCGGAGACCCAGTACTTC; cdr3_aa: CASSSSLRSETQYF
j_call: TRBJ2-7; clone_size: NA; d_call: TRBD1; v_call: TRBV29-1; cdr3_nt: TGCAGCGTCAGTGACAGGGATGGCAGCTACGAGCAGTACTTC; cdr3_aa: CSVSDRDGSYEQYF
j_call: TRBJ1-2; clone_size: once; d_call: NA; v_call: TRBV19; cdr3_nt: TGTGCCAGTAGTATTGGACCTTCGAACTATGGCTACACCTTC; cdr3_aa: CASSIGPSNYGYTF
j_call: TRBJ2-1; clone_size: NA; d_call: NA; v_call: TRBV19; cdr3_nt: TGTGCCAGTAGTCATGGCCGAACAGGGTACGATGAGCAGTTCTTC; cdr3_aa: CASSHGRTGYDEQFF